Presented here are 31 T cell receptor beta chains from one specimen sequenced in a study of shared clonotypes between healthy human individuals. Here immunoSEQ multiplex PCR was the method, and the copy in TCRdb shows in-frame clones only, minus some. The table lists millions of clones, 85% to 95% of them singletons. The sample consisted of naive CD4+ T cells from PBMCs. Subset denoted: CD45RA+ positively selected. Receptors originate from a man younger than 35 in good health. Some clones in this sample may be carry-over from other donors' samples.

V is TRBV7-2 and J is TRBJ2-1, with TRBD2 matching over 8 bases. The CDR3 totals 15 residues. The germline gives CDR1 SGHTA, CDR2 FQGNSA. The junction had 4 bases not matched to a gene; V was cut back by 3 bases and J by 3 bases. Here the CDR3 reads CASSFLGTSYNEQFF. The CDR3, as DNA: TGTGCCAGCAGCTTCCTTGGGACTAGCTACAATGAGCAGTTCTTC.

The CDR3: CASSSEERRNTGELFF. In DNA form, the CDR3 reads TGCGCCAGCAGCTCGGAGGAGCGGAGAAACACCGGGGAGCTGTTTTTT. This chain connects TRBV5-1 to TRBJ2-2; D possibly corresponds to TRBD2 (5 bases). V lost 3 bases, J lost 2 bases, and 14 bases lay in between. Germline lookup yields CDR1 SGHRS and CDR2 YFSETQ. This CDR3 region has 16 residues.

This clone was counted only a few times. CDR3 sequence: CASRGLGTEAFF. CDR3 nucleotide sequence: TGTGCCAGCAGGGGGCTCGGCACTGAAGCTTTCTTT. V and J are TRBV7-9 and TRBJ1-1, with D tentatively TRBD1 (5 bases). Germline V gene data show CDR1 as SEHNR and CDR2 as FQNEAQ (reference sequence). CDR3 size: 12 residues. V dropped 6 bases and J dropped 4 bases, with 9 bases sitting between them.

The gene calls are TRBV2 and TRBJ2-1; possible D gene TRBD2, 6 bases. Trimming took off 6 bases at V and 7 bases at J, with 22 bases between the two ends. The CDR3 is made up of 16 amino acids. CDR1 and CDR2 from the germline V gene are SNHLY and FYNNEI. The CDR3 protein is CASSWRGPEVTNEQFF. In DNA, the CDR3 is TGTGCCAGCAGCTGGCGGGGTCCGGAAGTGACGAATGAGCAGTTCTTC. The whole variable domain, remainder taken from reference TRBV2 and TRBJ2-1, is EPEVTQTPSHQVTQMGQEVILRCVPISNHLYFYWYRQILGQKVEFLVSFYNNEISEKSEIFDDQFSVERPDGSNFTLKIRSTKLEDSAMYFCASSWRGPEVTNEQFFGPGTRLTVL.

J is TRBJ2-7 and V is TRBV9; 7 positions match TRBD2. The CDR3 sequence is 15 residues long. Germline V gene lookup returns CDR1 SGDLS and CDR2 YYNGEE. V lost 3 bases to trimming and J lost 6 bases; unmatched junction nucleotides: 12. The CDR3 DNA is TGTGCCAGCAGCGGCGGGACTACCTCCGGCCTCGAGCAGTACTTC. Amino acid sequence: CASSGGTTSGLEQYF.

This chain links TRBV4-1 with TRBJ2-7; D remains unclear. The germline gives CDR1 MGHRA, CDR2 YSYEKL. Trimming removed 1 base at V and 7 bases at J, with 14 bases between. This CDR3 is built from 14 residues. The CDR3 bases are TGCGCCAGCAGCCAAGTTGCGGAAGTCGGAGAGCAGTACTTC. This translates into CASSQVAEVGEQYF.

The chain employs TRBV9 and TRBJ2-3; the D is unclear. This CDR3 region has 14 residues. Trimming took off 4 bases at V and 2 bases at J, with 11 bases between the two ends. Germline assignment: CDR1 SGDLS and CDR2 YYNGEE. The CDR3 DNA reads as TGTGCCAGCAGCCCACAGATGGACACAGATACGCAGTATTTT. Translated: CASSPQMDTDTQYF.

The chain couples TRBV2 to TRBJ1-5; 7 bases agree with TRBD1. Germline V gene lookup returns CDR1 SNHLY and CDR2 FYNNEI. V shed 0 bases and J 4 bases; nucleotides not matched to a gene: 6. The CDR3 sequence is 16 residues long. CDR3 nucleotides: TGTGCCAGCAGTGAAGCAGGGGGACAGTATAATCAGCCCCAGCATTTT. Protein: CASSEAGGQYNQPQHF.

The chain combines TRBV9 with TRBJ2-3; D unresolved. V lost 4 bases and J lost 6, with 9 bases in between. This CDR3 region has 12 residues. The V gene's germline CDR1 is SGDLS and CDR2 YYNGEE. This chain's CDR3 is CASSPSVDTQYF. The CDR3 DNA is TGTGCCAGCAGCCCCTCGGTTGATACGCAGTATTTT. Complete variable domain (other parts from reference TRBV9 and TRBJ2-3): DSGVTQTPKHLITATGQRVTLRCSPRSGDLSVYWYQQSLDQGLQFLIQYYNGEERAKGNILERFSAQQFPDLHSELNLSSLELGDSALYFCASSPSVDTQYFGPGTRLTVL.

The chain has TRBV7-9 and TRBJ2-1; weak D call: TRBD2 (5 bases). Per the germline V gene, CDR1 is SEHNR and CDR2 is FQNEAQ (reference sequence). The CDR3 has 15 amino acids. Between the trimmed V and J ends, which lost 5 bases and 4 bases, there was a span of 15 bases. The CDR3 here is CASSRGASGYNEQFF. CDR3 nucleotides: TGTGCCAGCAGCCGGGGAGCGAGCGGATACAATGAGCAGTTCTTC.

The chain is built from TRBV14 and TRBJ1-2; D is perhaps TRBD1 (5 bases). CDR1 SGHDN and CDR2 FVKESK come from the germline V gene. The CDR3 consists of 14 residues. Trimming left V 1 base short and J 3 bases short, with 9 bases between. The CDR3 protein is CASSQVDSYYGYTF. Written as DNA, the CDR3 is TGTGCCAGCAGCCAAGTAGACAGCTACTATGGCTACACCTTC.

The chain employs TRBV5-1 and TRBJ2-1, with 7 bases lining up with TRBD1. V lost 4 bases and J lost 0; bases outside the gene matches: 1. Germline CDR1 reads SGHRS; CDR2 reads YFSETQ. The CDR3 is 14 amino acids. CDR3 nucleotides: TGCGCCAGCAGCCCAGGGGGCTCCTACAATGAGCAGTTCTTC. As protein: CASSPGGSYNEQFF.

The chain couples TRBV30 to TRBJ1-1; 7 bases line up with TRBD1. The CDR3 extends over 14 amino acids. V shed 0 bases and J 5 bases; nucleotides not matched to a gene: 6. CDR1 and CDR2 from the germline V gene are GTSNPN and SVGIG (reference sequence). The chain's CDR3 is CAWSVPTGPTEAFF. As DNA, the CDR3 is TGTGCCTGGAGTGTGCCGACAGGGCCGACTGAAGCTTTCTTT.

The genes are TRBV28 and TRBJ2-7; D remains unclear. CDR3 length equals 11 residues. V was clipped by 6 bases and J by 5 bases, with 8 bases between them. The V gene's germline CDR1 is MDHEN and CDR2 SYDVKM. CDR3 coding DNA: TGTGCCAGCAGAGAACGCGACGAGCAGTACTTC. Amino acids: CASRERDEQYF.

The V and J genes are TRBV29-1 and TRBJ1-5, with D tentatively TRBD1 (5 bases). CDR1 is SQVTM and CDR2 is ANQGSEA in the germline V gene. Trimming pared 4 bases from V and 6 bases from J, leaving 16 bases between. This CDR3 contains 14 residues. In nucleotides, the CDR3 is TGCAGCGTTGTGTTGGGGGAATACGGTCAGCCCCAGCATTTT. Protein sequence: CSVVLGEYGQPQHF.

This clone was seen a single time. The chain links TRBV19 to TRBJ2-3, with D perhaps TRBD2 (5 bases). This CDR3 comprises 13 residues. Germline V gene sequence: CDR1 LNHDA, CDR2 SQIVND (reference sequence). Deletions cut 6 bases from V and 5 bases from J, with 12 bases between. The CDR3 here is CASSMGGGDTQYF. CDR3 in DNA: TGTGCCAGTAGCATGGGTGGAGGAGATACGCAGTATTTT.

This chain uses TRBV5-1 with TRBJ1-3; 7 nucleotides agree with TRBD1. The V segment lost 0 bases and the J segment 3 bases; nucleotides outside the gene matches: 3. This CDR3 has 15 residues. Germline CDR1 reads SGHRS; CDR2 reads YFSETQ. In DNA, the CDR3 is TGCGCCAGCAGCTTGGAAGGGGGCCATGGAAACACCATATATTTT. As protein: CASSLEGGHGNTIYF. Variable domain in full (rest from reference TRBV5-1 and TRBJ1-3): KAGVTQTPRYLIKTRGQQVTLSCSPISGHRSVSWYQQTPGQGLQFLFEYFSETQRNKGNFPGRFSGRQFSNSRSEMNVSTLELGDSALYLCASSLEGGHGNTIYFGEGSWLTVV.

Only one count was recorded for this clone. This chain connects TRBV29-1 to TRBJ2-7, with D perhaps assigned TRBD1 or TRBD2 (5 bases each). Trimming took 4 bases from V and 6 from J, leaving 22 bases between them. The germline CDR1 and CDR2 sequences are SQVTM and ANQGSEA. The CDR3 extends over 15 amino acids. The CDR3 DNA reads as TGCAGCGTTGGAGGGGATGACTGGGCCGTGGGCGAGCAGTACTTC. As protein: CSVGGDDWAVGEQYF.

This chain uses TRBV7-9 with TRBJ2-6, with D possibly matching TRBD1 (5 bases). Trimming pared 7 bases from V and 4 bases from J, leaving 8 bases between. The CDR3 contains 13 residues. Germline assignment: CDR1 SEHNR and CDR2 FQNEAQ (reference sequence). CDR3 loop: CASTRAGANVLTF. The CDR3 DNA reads TGTGCCAGCACCAGGGCCGGGGCCAACGTCCTGACTTTC.

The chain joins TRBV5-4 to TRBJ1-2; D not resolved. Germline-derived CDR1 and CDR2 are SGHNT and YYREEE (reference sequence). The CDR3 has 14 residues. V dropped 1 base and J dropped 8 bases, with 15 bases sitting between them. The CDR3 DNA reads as TGTGCCAGCAGCTTGCCAGGCACAGCAAAAGGCTACACCTTC. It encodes CASSLPGTAKGYTF.

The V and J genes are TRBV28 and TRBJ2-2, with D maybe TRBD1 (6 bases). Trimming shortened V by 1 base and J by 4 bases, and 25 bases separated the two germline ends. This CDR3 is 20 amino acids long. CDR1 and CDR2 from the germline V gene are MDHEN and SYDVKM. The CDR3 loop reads CASSLFGGGRARGSTGELFF. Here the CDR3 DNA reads TGTGCCAGCAGTTTATTCGGTGGGGGCAGGGCACGGGGCAGCACCGGGGAGCTGTTTTTT.

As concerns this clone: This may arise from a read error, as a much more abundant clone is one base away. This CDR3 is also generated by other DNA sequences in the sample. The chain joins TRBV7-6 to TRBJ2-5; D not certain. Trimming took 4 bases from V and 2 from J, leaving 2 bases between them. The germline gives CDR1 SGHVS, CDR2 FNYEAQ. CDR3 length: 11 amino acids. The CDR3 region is CASSSQETQYF. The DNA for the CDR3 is TGTGCCAGCAGCTCTCAAGAGACCCAGTACTTC. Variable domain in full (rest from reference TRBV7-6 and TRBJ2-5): GAGVSQSPRYKVTKRGQDVALRCDPISGHVSLYWYRQALGQGPEFLTYFNYEAQQDKSGLPNDRFSAERPEGSISTLTIQRTEQRDSAMYRCASSSQETQYFGPGTRLLVL.

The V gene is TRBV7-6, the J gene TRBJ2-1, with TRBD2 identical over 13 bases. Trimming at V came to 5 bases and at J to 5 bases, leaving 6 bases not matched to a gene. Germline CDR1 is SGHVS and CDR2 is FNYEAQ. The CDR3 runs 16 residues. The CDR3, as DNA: TGTGCCAGCAGCCACCAACTAGCGGGAGGGAACAATGAGCAGTTCTTC. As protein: CASSHQLAGGNNEQFF.

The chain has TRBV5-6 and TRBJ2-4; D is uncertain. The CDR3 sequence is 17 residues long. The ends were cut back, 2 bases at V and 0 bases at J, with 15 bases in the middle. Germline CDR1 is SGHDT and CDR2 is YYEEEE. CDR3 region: CASSLNINSLAKNIQYF. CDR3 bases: TGTGCCAGCAGCTTAAACATAAATTCACTAGCCAAAAACATTCAGTACTTC.

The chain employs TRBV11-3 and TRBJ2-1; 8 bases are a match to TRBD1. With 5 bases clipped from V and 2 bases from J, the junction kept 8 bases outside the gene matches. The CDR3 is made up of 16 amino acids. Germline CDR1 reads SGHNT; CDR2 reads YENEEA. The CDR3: CASSGSGQAPYNEQFF. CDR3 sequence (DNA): TGTGCCAGCAGCGGATCGGGACAGGCGCCCTACAATGAGCAGTTCTTC.

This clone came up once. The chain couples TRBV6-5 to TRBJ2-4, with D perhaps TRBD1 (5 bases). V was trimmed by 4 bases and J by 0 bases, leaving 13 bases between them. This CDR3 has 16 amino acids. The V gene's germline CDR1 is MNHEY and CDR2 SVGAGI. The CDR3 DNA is TGTGCCAGCAGTTCGACCCAGGGTATAGCCAAAAACATTCAGTACTTC. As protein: CASSSTQGIAKNIQYF.

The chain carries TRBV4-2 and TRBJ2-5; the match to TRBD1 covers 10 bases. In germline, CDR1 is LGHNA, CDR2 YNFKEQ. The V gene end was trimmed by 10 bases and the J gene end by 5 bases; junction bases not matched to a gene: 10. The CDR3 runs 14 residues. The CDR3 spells CATGTGASGETQYF. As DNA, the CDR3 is TGTGCCACCGGGACAGGGGCCTCGGGGGAGACCCAGTACTTC.

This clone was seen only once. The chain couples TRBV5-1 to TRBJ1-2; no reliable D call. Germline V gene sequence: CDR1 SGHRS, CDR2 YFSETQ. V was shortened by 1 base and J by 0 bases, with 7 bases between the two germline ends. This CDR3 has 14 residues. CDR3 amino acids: CASSLSDANYGYTF. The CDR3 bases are TGCGCCAGCAGCTTGTCCGATGCTAACTATGGCTACACCTTC. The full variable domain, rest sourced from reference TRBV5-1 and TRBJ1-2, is KAGVTQTPRYLIKTRGQQVTLSCSPISGHRSVSWYQQTPGQGLQFLFEYFSETQRNKGNFPGRFSGRQFSNSRSEMNVSTLELGDSALYLCASSLSDANYGYTFGSGTRLTVV.

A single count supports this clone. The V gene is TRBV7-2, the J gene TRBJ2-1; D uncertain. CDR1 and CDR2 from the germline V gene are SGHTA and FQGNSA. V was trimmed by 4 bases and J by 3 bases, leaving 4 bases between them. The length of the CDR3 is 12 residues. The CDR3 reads CASSYNYNEQFF. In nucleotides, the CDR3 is TGTGCCAGCAGCTACAACTACAATGAGCAGTTCTTC.

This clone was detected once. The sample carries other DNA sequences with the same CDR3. CDR3 coding DNA: TGTGCCTGGAGTGGAGGACAGGGGTATGGCTACACCTTC. This sequence encodes CAWSGGQGYGYTF. The chain is built from TRBV30 and TRBJ1-2, with 9 nucleotides matching TRBD1. V was clipped by 1 base and J by 5 bases; unmatched bases: 2. The CDR3 is made up of 13 amino acids. The germline V gene has CDR1 GTSNPN and CDR2 SVGIG (reference sequence).

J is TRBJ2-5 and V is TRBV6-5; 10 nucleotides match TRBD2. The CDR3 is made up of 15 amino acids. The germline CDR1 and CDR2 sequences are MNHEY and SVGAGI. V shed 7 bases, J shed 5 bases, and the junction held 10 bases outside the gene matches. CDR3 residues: CASNNKREGLETQYF. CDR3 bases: TGTGCCAGCAATAATAAGCGGGAGGGCCTTGAGACCCAGTACTTC.